This record covers a single T cell receptor beta chain. Its antigen is not yet known. No much larger clonotype is one base removed from it; base qualities were not supplied. This entry is derived from a study of PD-1 blockade in mismatch repair-deficient tumors (TCRdb year 2017). Looking at the study overall: The trial enrolled about 90 consecutive patients with under 15 mismatch repair-deficient cancer types between 2013 and September 2016, all previously treated and progressing. Tumor-associated T cell clones in the peripheral blood of patients responding to PD-1 blockade were tracked using deep sequencing of TCR CDR3 regions.

Mismatch repair deficiency in every enrolled patient was established by polymerase chain reaction or immunohistochemistry. TCR sequencing was performed for a few patients who responded to pembrolizumab therapy. The phase II trial prospectively tested pembrolizumab PD-1 blockade in advanced mismatch repair-deficient cancers regardless of tissue of origin. Peripheral blood T cell samples were collected serially, before PD-1 blockade began and at several time points afterward. Blood sampling times were expressed in weeks after the first pembrolizumab dose. The library relied on the immunoSEQ multiplex PCR assay. This immuneACCESS table, as held by TCRdb, lists in-frame sequences with V and J called but not all clones. Of the missing ones, under half trace to an unresolved V gene in checked studies; the others have no known cause. Present in this sample are around 15,000 clones, 80% to 85% of which were seen just once. In total, the top ten clones hold almost 3.5% of the sample.

Study-level results and caveats: Rapid expansion after pembrolizumab followed by contraction, generally before radiologic responses, was shown by tumor-resident clones, which were often undetectable in blood before treatment.

The CDR3 has 15 amino acids, counting the end cysteine and phenylalanine. CDR3 DNA only is kept here, 45 bases in frame from base 1. As encoded in the germline V gene, CDR1 is SNHLY while CDR2 is FYNNEI. V sheds 5 bases and J sheds 2 bases, leaving 15 bases between their ends. The rearrangement combines TRBV2 with TRBJ1-2, with no D gene named confidently. The sequence was collected from an adult with mismatch repair-deficient cancer. This sample comprised PBMCs, obtained 4 weeks after starting pembrolizumab. For the CDR3, the sequence is CASSPSITVNYGYTF. The DNA is as follows: TGTGCCAGCAGTCCCTCTATAACAGTGAACTATGGCTACACCTTC.